A single sample is the source of the 13 T cell receptor beta chains below, sequenced in a study of control samples from healthy donors and cancer patients. The method was immunoSEQ multiplex PCR; TCRdb's version includes in-frame clones alone and lacks a portion of them. The sample carries 50,000 to 55,000 clones, 85% to 95% recorded once. Sequenced input: blood. The receptors stem from a man aged 30-40 years in good health.

With regard to this clone: A much larger clone lies a single base off, so this may be a read error. The V call is TRBV6-1, the J call TRBJ2-3; 10 nucleotides line up with TRBD1. CDR1 is MNHNS and CDR2 is SASEGT in the germline V gene. Trimming took 1 base from V and 4 from J; bases not matched to a gene: 2. The CDR3 runs to 15 residues. Written as DNA, the CDR3 is TGTGCCAGCAGTGAAGAGACAGGGGGCGCAGATACGCAGTATTTT. Its translation: CASSEETGGADTQYF.

The gene calls are TRBV7-6 and TRBJ1-1; possibly TRBD1 for D (5 bases). V lost 5 bases and J 7 bases, leaving 26 bases between the germline ends. The CDR3 is 17 residues long. Germline loops: CDR1 SGHVS, CDR2 FNYEAQ. This CDR3 is CASSGGGPGKMWVEAFF. As DNA, the CDR3 is TGTGCCAGCAGCGGTGGTGGGCCAGGGAAGATGTGGGTTGAAGCTTTCTTT.

V is TRBV28 and J is TRBJ2-7; possibly TRBD1 for D (6 bases). Germline V gives CDR1 MDHEN, CDR2 SYDVKM. The length of the CDR3 is 14 residues. Trimming shortened V by 6 bases and J by 4 bases, and 16 bases separated the two germline ends. In DNA form, the CDR3 reads TGTGCCAGCAGGGCCGGACAGTTTGTTTACGAGCAGTACTTC. This sequence encodes CASRAGQFVYEQYF.

This chain uses TRBV3-1 (or the pseudogene TRBV3-2) with TRBJ2-1; 10 bases are a match to TRBD2. Losses at the gene ends were 4 bases for V and 3 bases for J; bases not matched to a gene: 3. This CDR3 spans 15 amino acids. Germline V gives CDR1 LGHDT, CDR2 YNNKEL (reference sequence). CDR3 nucleotides: TGTGCCAGCAGCCCTGGACTAGCGGTCTACAATGAGCAGTTCTTC. Translated, it gives CASSPGLAVYNEQFF.

The chain uses TRBV5-6 and TRBJ1-4, with TRBD1 as a possible D gene (6 bases). CDR1 and CDR2 (germline): SGHDT, YYEEEE. The germline V and J ends were trimmed by 6 bases and 5 bases, with 17 bases remaining between them. The CDR3 contains 15 residues. The CDR3 sequence: CASTTSLGGNEKLFF. The CDR3 nucleotides read TGTGCCAGCACGACTTCTTTAGGGGGGAATGAAAAACTGTTTTTT.

This clone came up once. This rearrangement joins TRBV7-9 to TRBJ1-1; possible D gene TRBD1, 6 bases. Germline CDR1 SEHNR, CDR2 FQNEAQ (reference sequence). The CDR3 loop spans 14 amino acids. With 6 bases removed from V and 0 bases from J, the gap between germline ends came to 11 bases. The CDR3 loop is CASSFGQMNTEAFF. CDR3 bases: TGTGCCAGCAGTTTCGGACAGATGAACACTGAAGCTTTCTTT.

This chain connects TRBV7-2 to TRBJ1-5; possibly TRBD1 for D (5 bases). V was pared by 0 bases and J by 1 base, with 7 bases between. The germline V gene has CDR1 SGHTA and CDR2 FQGNSA. The CDR3 runs 15 residues. CDR3 in DNA: TGTGCCAGCAGCTTAGCAGGGGTGAGCAATCAGCCCCAGCATTTT. This sequence encodes CASSLAGVSNQPQHF.

The chain employs TRBV9 and TRBJ2-1; TRBD2 aligns across 12 bases. Germline V gives CDR1 SGDLS, CDR2 YYNGEE. V lost 2 bases, J lost 0 bases, and 3 bases stayed unmatched. CDR3 length: 17 residues. The CDR3 loop reads CASSVGLAGSSYNEQFF. Written as DNA, the CDR3 is TGTGCCAGCAGCGTCGGACTAGCGGGGAGCTCCTACAATGAGCAGTTCTTC.

This chain uses TRBV9 with TRBJ2-7; TRBD2 agrees at 7 bases. The CDR3 loop spans 15 amino acids. Trimming took 2 bases from V and 4 from J; bases not matched to a gene: 9. Germline CDR1 is SGDLS and CDR2 is YYNGEE. The CDR3 reads CASSVGGGPIYEQYF. DNA for the CDR3: TGTGCCAGCAGCGTTGGGGGAGGGCCTATATACGAGCAGTACTTC.

This clone occurred once. This chain joins TRBV24-1 and TRBJ2-2; tentative D call: TRBD1 (5 bases). Germline lookup yields CDR1 KGHDR and CDR2 SFDVKD. V lost 8 bases and J 0 bases, leaving 6 bases between the germline ends. The CDR3 is made up of 13 amino acids. DNA for the CDR3: TGTGCCACCAAGACAGCGAACACCGGGGAGCTGTTTTTT. Its protein product is CATKTANTGELFF.

This chain joins TRBV5-8 and TRBJ1-2; D remains ambiguous. Germline CDR1 SGHTS, CDR2 YDEGEE. The CDR3 totals 15 residues. V was cut by 4 bases and J by 2 bases, with 15 bases left in between. This chain's CDR3 is CASSSSWQENYGYTF. Here the CDR3 DNA reads TGTGCCAGCAGCAGCTCGTGGCAGGAGAACTATGGCTACACCTTC. Supplemented by reference TRBV5-8 and TRBJ1-2, the full variable domain reads EAGVTQSPTHLIKTRGQQATLRCSPISGHTSVYWYQQALGLGLQFLLWYDEGEERNRGNFPPRFSGRQFPNYSSELNVNALELEDSALYLCASSSSWQENYGYTFGSGTRLTVV.

The rearrangement uses TRBV4-1 and TRBJ2-7, with unresolved D. V lost 0 bases, J lost 4 bases, and 13 bases lay in between. The CDR3 has 15 residues. Germline CDR1 and CDR2: MGHRA and YSYEKL. Here the CDR3 reads CASSQDTQPFYEQYF. CDR3 nucleotides: TGCGCCAGCAGCCAAGATACACAGCCTTTTTACGAGCAGTACTTC.

The genes are TRBV24-1 and TRBJ2-7; D is unclear. Looked up from germline, CDR1 is KGHDR and CDR2 is SFDVKD. The V end was cut by 8 bases, the J end by 4 bases, with 8 bases between. This CDR3 has 11 amino acids. The CDR3 here is CATTRPYEQYF. In nucleotides, the CDR3 is TGTGCCACCACCAGACCATACGAGCAGTACTTC.